The entry below gives a single TCR beta chain sequence along with its context. Its antigen is unidentified. These data come from a study of vaccination effects on CD4 cells after COVID-19. Across the study: Vaccine administered to participants consisted of two doses of either BNT162b2 or mRNA-1273.

Profiling relied on immunoSEQ multiplex PCR, and the TCRdb table lists in-frame clones only, not all of them. Seen here are about 73,000 clones, about 79% observed once, and the top ten hold about 11%. Antigen-specific CD4+ T cells were expanded with viral peptide pools in the ViraFEST assay before sequencing. Once cultured for roughly nine days, the cells underwent separation to obtain CD4+ T cells. The healthy vaccine recipients, who had no prior SARS-CoV-2 infection, showed negative nucleocapsid antibodies. Germline V gene sequence: CDR1 MDHEN, CDR2 SYDVKM. The CDR3 consists of 15 residues. V shed 6 bases, J shed 5 bases, and the junction held 10 bases outside the gene matches. Study-wide findings and caveats: In the study, convalescent patients were few, and early post-infection timepoints were absent. Marked contraction was observed in infection-induced and vaccine-induced clones late after vaccination. Within healthy vaccinees, only 1 of 255 vaccine-induced clones displayed cross-reactivity with common cold coronaviruses.

The input for sequencing was CD4+ T cells from PBMCs cultured with SARS-CoV-2 spike peptides, taken before COVID-19 vaccination. The chain uses TRBV28 and TRBJ1-1; 9 bases fit TRBD1. The TCR sequence derives from a human donor who received a COVID-19 vaccine. CDR3 loop: CASRAGTGIGTEAFF. The CDR3 coding sequence is TGTGCCAGCAGAGCCGGGACAGGGATTGGGACTGAAGCTTTCTTT. Variable domain in full (rest from reference TRBV28 and TRBJ1-1): DVKVTQSSRYLVKRTGEKVFLECVQDMDHENMFWYRQDPGLGLRLIYFSYDVKMKEKGDIPEGYSVSREKKERFSLILESASTNQTSMYLCASRAGTGIGTEAFFGQGTRLTVV.